This TCR beta chain originates from a study of blood T cell repertoires in COVID-19. Study-wide background: Acute and convalescent COVID-19 specimens originated in the United States, Italy and Spain.

In the original processing: For nucleated cells, counts were estimated from reference gene primer amplification. Assay: immunoSEQ multiplex PCR; the TCRdb copy retains only in-frame clones and omits some. The D gene and trimming were derived from the DNA, and the V and J assignments and clone size from that table. The profile shows 240,000 or so clones, about four fifths of them singletons. This CDR3 comprises 12 residues. V lost 5 bases and J lost 8; bases outside the gene matches: 6. Looked up from germline, CDR1 is GTSNPN and CDR2 is SVGIG (reference sequence). The chain recombines TRBV30 with TRBJ2-1; 7 positions agree with TRBD2. Specimen: peripheral blood. This clonotype was obtained from a woman aged 18 to 35 with acute or convalescent COVID-19. The CDR3 DNA reads as TGTGCCTGGGGGAGAGCGGGATATGAGCAGTTCTTC. This sequence encodes CAWGRAGYEQFF.